The 7 T cell receptor beta chains in this list originate from one sample, sequenced in a study of blood T cells in healthy people across ages. A second 7 to 11 cycle PCR used barcoded and J-beta primers. One entry per CDR3 protein results from TCRdb running MiXCR on the 5' RACE reads. The sample contains just over 1 million distinct CDR3 sequences, under 55% of which appear only once. Sequencing was carried out using blood. The receptors were sampled from a woman aged 55-75 years in good health.

This rearrangement joins TRBV27 to TRBJ1-5; D call uncertain. V lost 6 bases and J lost 2, with 8 bases in between. Germline assignment: CDR1 MNHEY and CDR2 SMNVEV (reference sequence). The CDR3 has 13 residues. CDR3 sequence (DNA): TGTGCCAGCAGCCCCCTCGGCAATCAGCCCCAGCATTTT. This gives the protein CASSPLGNQPQHF.

This clonotype appeared a single time. The CDR3 coding sequence is TGTGCCAGCAGAGGCGGGAGAGCAACTAATGAAAAACTGTTTTTT. It yields the protein CASRGGRATNEKLFF. This sequence joins TRBV6-5 and TRBJ1-4; no definite D call. Germline values: CDR1 MNHEY, CDR2 SVGAGI. V was clipped by 6 bases and J by 0 bases, with 11 bases between them. CDR3 length: 15 amino acids.

V and J are TRBV20-1 and TRBJ2-7; 12 bases map to TRBD1. The ends lost 4 bases at V and 4 bases at J; junction bases unmatched: 5. The germline V gene has CDR1 DFQATT and CDR2 SNEGSKA (reference sequence). The CDR3 consists of 14 residues. CDR3 sequence (DNA): TGCAGTGCTATTCCGGGACAGGGGGCTTACGAGCAGTACTTC. As protein: CSAIPGQGAYEQYF.

This clonotype appeared a few times. The chain carries TRBV6-5 and TRBJ2-4; tentatively, D is TRBD1 (7 bases). Trimming took 4 bases from V and 7 from J, leaving 11 bases between them. The CDR3 is 13 residues long. Looked up from germline, CDR1 is MNHEY and CDR2 is SVGAGI. The CDR3 region is CASSLSGGNIQYF. CDR3 in DNA: TGTGCCAGCAGTTTATCAGGGGGGAACATTCAGTACTTC.

This chain joins TRBV6-2 or TRBV6-3 and TRBJ2-3; D is undetermined. Germline loops: CDR1 MNHEY, CDR2 SVGEGT. The CDR3 has 14 amino acids. Deletions cut 8 bases from V and 1 base from J, with 13 bases between. In DNA form, the CDR3 reads TGTGCCAGCCTTAGTCTCCGAGGCACAGATACGCAGTATTTT. Translated: CASLSLRGTDTQYF.

Notes on this clonotype: The junction shows a germline mismatch at one end, possibly a read error. The J gene is TRBJ2-5, the V gene TRBV27; 15 nucleotides agree with TRBD2. Looked up from germline, CDR1 is MNHEY and CDR2 is SMNVEV (reference sequence). CDR3 length: 19 amino acids. The CDR3 coding sequence is TGCGCCAGCAGCCAAGATTGGACTAGCGGGAGGGCTGGAATAGAGACCCAGTACTTC. Protein sequence: CASSQDWTSGRAGIETQYF.

This chain joins TRBV7-4 and TRBJ2-7, with 7 bases lining up with TRBD1. Germline values: CDR1 SGHVT, CDR2 SQSDAQ. Trimming cost V 5 bases and J 4 bases; bases outside gene matches: 11. The CDR3 contains 15 residues. For the CDR3, the DNA is TGTGCCAGCAGCCCAACCGACAGGGCTAAATACGAGCAGTACTTC. Translated, it gives CASSPTDRAKYEQYF.